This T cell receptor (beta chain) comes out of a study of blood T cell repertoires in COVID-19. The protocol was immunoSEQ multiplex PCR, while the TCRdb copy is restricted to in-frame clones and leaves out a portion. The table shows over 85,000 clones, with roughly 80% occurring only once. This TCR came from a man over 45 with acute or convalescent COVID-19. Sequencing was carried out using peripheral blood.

The CDR3, as DNA: TGTGCCAGCTCCGACGGGGGGTTTAGGCACAATGAGCAGTTCTTC. It is translated as CASSDGGFRHNEQFF. The chain couples TRBV27 to TRBJ2-1; 7 bases agree with TRBD2. Looked up from germline, CDR1 is MNHEY and CDR2 is SMNVEV (reference sequence). V lost 8 bases and J lost 5; bases outside the gene matches: 12. CDR3 length equals 15 residues.